This T cell receptor (beta chain) was identified in a study of post-analysis software for immune sequencing data. Overall study: Secondary progressive, relapsing-remitting and progressive-relapsing multiple sclerosis were among the included disease courses. The study, taken as a whole, reports: Same-batch preparations were strongly co-clustered by F measure. In patients, TRBV5-6, TRBV5-1 and TRBV20-1 belonged to roughly 5 TRBV segments found more frequently than in controls. Significantly decreased normalized Chao1 diversity was recorded for multiple sclerosis patients relative to controls.

Points on this clonotype: Its antigen is currently unknown.

Germline V gene lookup returns CDR1 DFQATT and CDR2 SNEGSKA (reference sequence). V was clipped by 4 bases and J by 3 bases; unmatched bases: 8. This CDR3 has 14 amino acids. TCR beta cDNA libraries had unique molecular identifiers. TCRdb processed the PCR reads anew with MiXCR; each CDR3 protein has one entry. The data hold about half a million distinct CDR3 sequences, with roughly 45% observed a single time. The specimen was blood. The gene calls are TRBV20-1 and TRBJ1-1, with TRBD1 identical over 7 bases. This TCR was recovered from a girl between 5 and 17 years old with multiple sclerosis. CDR3 residues: CSAKMTGRDTEAFF. The CDR3 nucleotides are TGCAGTGCTAAGATGACAGGGAGGGACACTGAAGCTTTCTTT.